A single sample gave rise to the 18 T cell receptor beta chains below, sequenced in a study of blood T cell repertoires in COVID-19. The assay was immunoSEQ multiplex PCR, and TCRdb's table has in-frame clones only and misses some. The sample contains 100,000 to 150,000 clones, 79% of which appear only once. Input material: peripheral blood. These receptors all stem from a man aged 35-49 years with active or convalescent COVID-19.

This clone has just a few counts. The CDR3 nucleotides read TGTGCCAGTAGTATGGCCTACAGGGTGTCCCCCACACTGAACACTGAAGCTTTCTTT. Translation gives CASSMAYRVSPTLNTEAFF. The J gene is TRBJ1-1, the V gene TRBV19; weak D call: TRBD1 (6 bases). The CDR3 totals 19 residues. Germline CDR1 LNHDA, CDR2 SQIVND (reference sequence). Trimming left V 3 bases short and J 0 bases short, with 23 bases between.

CDR3 DNA: TGTGCCAGCAGCTCCGGGGTAGAGGAGACCCAGTACTTC. It specifies CASSSGVEETQYF. This chain uses TRBV7-9 with TRBJ2-5; possible D gene TRBD2, 5 bases. The CDR3 consists of 13 residues. Germline CDR1 and CDR2: SEHNR and FQNEAQ (reference sequence). Trimming pared 4 bases from V and 5 bases from J, leaving 11 bases between.

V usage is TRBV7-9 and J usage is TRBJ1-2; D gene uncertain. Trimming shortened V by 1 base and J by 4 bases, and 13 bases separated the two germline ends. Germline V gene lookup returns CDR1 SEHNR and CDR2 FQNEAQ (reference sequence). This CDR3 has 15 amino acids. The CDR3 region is CASSLVGPSSYGYTF. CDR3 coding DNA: TGTGCCAGCAGCTTAGTGGGCCCTTCCTCCTATGGCTACACCTTC. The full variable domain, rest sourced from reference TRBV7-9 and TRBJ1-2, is DTGVSQNPRHKITKRGQNVTFRCDPISEHNRLYWYRQTLGQGPEFLTYFQNEAQLEKSRLLSDRFSAERPKGSFSTLEIQRTEQGDSAMYLCASSLVGPSSYGYTFGSGTRLTVV.

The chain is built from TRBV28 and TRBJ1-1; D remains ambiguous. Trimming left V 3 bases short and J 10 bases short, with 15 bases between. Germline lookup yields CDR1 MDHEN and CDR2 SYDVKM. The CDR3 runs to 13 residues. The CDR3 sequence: CASSFRGSRAAFF. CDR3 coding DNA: TGTGCCAGCAGTTTTCGCGGGTCACGGGCAGCTTTCTTT.

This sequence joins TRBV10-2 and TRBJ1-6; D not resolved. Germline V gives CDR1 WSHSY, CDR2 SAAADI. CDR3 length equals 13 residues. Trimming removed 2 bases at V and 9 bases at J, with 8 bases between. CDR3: CASSEQESSPLHF. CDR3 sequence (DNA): TGCGCCAGCAGTGAGCAAGAGTCTTCACCCCTCCACTTT.

CDR3 DNA: TGTGCCAGCGGGGCAGGGGCCGGAAACACCATATATTTT. Translating it yields CASGAGAGNTIYF. This chain connects TRBV2 to TRBJ1-3; D possibly corresponds to TRBD1 (6 bases). The CDR3 runs to 13 residues. In germline, CDR1 is SNHLY, CDR2 FYNNEI. V was cut by 8 bases and J by 4 bases, with 12 bases left in between.

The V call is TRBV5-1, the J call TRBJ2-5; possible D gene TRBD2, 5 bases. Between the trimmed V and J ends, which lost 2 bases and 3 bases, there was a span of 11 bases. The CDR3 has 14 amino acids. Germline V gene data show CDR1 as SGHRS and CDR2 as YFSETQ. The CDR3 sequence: CASSFGSREETQYF. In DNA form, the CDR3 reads TGCGCCAGCAGCTTTGGGAGCCGAGAAGAGACCCAGTACTTC.

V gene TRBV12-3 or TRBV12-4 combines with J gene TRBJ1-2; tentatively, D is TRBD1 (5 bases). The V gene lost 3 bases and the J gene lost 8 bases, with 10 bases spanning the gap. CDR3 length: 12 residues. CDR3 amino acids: CASSLVQGGYTF. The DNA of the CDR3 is TGTGCCAGCAGTTTGGTCCAGGGCGGCTACACCTTC.

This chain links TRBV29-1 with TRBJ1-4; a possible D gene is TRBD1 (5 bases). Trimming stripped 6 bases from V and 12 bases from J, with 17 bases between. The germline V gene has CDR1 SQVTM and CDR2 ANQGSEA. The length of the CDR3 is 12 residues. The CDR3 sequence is CSVPEGPGELFF. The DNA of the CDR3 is TGCAGCGTACCCGAGGGCCCGGGGGAACTGTTTTTT.

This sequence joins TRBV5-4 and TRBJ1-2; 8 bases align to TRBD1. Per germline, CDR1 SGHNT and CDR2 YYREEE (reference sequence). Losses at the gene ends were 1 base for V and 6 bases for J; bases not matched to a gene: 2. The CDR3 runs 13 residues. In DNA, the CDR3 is TGTGCCAGCAGCTTGACAGGGGGAGATGGCTACACCTTC. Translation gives CASSLTGGDGYTF.

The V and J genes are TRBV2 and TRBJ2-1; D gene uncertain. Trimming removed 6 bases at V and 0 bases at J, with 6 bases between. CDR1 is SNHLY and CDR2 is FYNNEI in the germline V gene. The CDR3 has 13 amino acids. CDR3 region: CASRQSSYNEQFF. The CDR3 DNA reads TGTGCCAGCAGACAGTCCTCCTACAATGAGCAGTTCTTC.

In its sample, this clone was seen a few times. In DNA, the CDR3 is TGTGCCTGGAGTAGGACTTCGGGCAATCAGCCCCAGCATTTT. Translating it yields CAWSRTSGNQPQHF. The chain carries TRBV30 and TRBJ1-5; D is undetermined. V was shortened by 2 bases and J by 2 bases, with 10 bases between the two germline ends. CDR1 is GTSNPN, CDR2 SVGIG, per germline (reference sequence). The CDR3 loop spans 14 amino acids.

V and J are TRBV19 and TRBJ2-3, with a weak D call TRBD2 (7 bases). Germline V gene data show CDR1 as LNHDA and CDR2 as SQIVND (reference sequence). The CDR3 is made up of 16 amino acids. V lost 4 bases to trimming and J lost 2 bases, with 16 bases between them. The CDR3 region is CASSRGGGHNTDTQYF. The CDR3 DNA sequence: TGTGCCAGTAGTAGGGGAGGGGGACATAACACAGATACGCAGTATTTT.

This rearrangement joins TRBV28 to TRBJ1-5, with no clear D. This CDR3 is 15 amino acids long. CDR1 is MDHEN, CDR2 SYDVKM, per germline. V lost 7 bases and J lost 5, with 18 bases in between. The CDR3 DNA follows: TGTGCCAGCACCCCACCCGGGAGGGTGGATCAGCCCCAGCATTTT. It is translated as CASTPPGRVDQPQHF.

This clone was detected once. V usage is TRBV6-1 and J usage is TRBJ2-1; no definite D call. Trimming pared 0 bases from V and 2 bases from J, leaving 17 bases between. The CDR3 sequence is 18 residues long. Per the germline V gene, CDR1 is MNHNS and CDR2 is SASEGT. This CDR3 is CASSEAKSQTGAYNEQFF. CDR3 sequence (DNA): TGTGCCAGCAGTGAAGCGAAATCCCAAACTGGTGCCTACAATGAGCAGTTCTTC.

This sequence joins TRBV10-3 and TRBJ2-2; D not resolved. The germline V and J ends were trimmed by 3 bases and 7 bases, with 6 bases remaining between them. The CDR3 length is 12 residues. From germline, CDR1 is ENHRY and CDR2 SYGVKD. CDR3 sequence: CAISDQDGELFF. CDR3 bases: TGTGCCATCAGTGATCAGGACGGGGAGCTGTTTTTT.

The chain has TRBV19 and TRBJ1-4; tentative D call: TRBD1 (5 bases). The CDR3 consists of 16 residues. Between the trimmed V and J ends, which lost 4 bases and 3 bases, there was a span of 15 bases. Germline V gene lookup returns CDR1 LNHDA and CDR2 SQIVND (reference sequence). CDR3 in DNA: TGTGCCAGTAGTACCGGCGGAGGGGCCCCTAATGAAAAACTGTTTTTT. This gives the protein CASSTGGGAPNEKLFF.

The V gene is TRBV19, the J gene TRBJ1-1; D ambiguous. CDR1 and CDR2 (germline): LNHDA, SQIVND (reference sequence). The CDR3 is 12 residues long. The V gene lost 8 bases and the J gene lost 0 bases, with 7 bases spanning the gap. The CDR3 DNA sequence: TGTGCCAGTGAGGATATGAACACTGAAGCTTTCTTT. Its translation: CASEDMNTEAFF.